This is a list of T cell receptor beta chains from one sample in a study of human thymus T cells. The protocol was immunoSEQ multiplex PCR, while the TCRdb copy is restricted to in-frame clones and leaves out a portion. The sample records roughly 130,000 clones, around 94% being singletons. The sequencing input was thymus tissue. These TCRs come from a boy under two years old with a congenital heart defect but otherwise immunologically healthy. Both conserved end residues are part of each CDR3. Fields, in order: J gene, D gene, V gene, clone size, CDR3 DNA, CDR3 protein. A D gene is named only where the DNA matches it firmly. A row's size may be missing; if present it is once, few, many or a size class.

TRBJ1-6 TRBD1 TRBV25-1 NA TGTGCCAGCAGTGGACTCCAGGGGGCACATTCACCCCTCCACTTT CASSGLQGAHSPLHF
TRBJ2-3 NA TRBV19 once TGTGCCAGTAAGGACTGGGGTGACCGGGGGTTGACAGATACGCAGTATTTT CASKDWGDRGLTDTQYF
TRBJ2-1 TRBD2 TRBV19 NA TGTGCCAGTAGTGGGACTAGCGGGGAGAATGAGCAGTTCTTC CASSGTSGENEQFF
TRBJ1-5 NA TRBV23-1 NA TGCGCCAGCAGTCTAAACAGGGATAGCGATCAGCCCCAGCATTTT CASSLNRDSDQPQHF
TRBJ2-3 NA TRBV12-5 NA TGTGCTAGTGCCTCGAGGGACCGCTCAACAGATACGCAGTATTTT CASASRDRSTDTQYF
TRBJ2-1 TRBD2 TRBV7-9 NA TGTGCCAGCAGTTCTCACGGGACTAGCGGACACAATGAGCAGTTCTTC CASSSHGTSGHNEQFF
TRBJ1-2 NA TRBV5-6 NA TGTGCCAGCAGCTTGAGGACGGGGGGAGGCTACACCTTC CASSLRTGGGYTF
TRBJ1-5 NA TRBV5-4 NA TGTGCCAGCAGCTCTTGGGCCCCAGGTGGGAGAAATCAGCCCCAGCATTTT CASSSWAPGGRNQPQHF
TRBJ1-2 NA TRBV15 once TGTGCCACCAGCAGAGATGGGGGGGCGGTCTATGGCTACACCTTC CATSRDGGAVYGYTF
TRBJ1-2 NA TRBV7-9 few TGTGCCAGCAGCTTAGCGTCGGCAGGGCAGTATGGCTACACCTTC CASSLASAGQYGYTF
TRBJ2-5 NA TRBV2 NA TGTGCCAGCAGTGAGAGGGAGGCAGGGGGTCGAGAGACCCAGTACTTC CASSEREAGGRETQYF
TRBJ1-2 NA TRBV20-1 few TGCAGTGCTATGTATGGCTACACCTTC CSAMYGYTF
TRBJ2-5 NA TRBV27 once TGTGCCCGCCCTTTGGAGACCCAGTACTTC CARPLETQYF
TRBJ2-1 NA TRBV6-1 NA TGTGCCAGCAGTGAATCATCTGGGGCCTACAATGAGCAGTTCTTC CASSESSGAYNEQFF
TRBJ1-1 TRBD1 TRBV7-2 NA TGTGCCAGCAGACTCTTAACCCCTCCGGGACAGCAGACGAACACTGAAGCTTTCTTT CASRLLTPPGQQTNTEAFF
TRBJ2-4 TRBD2 TRBV4-2 NA TGTGCCAGCAGCCAAGAGGGGAGGACTAGCGGCGACTTTGGCATTCAGTACTTC CASSQEGRTSGDFGIQYF
TRBJ1-5 NA TRBV9 NA TGTGCCAGCAGCATCCGGACAGCGTATAGCAATCAGCCCCAGCATTTT CASSIRTAYSNQPQHF
TRBJ2-1 NA TRBV7-2 NA TGTGCCAGCAGTGAGGAGGCCCTGGCAAGTGAGCAGTTCTTC CASSEEALASEQFF
TRBJ2-5 NA TRBV7-2 NA TGTGCCAGCAGCTTACTAAGGGCTGGCTACCGCCAGGAGACCCAGTACTTC CASSLLRAGYRQETQYF
TRBJ2-2 TRBD1 TRBV25-1 NA TGTGCCAGCAGAAACAGGGGGGATACCGGGGAGCTGTTTTTT CASRNRGDTGELFF
TRBJ1-5 TRBD1 TRBV6-4 NA TGTGCCAGCAGTGACCGTCGCCGGGACAGGGGATCTGCTAGTCAGCCCCAGCATTTT CASSDRRRDRGSASQPQHF
TRBJ2-3 TRBD2 TRBV27 NA TGTGCCAGCAGTTTATATTTCCTAGCGGGGGGCACAGATACGCAGTATTTT CASSLYFLAGGTDTQYF
TRBJ2-2 NA TRBV7-9 NA TGTGCCAGCAGCTCGACCGGGACAAACACCGGGGAGCTGTTTTTT CASSSTGTNTGELFF
TRBJ2-5 NA TRBV6-1 NA TGTGCCAGCAGTGAACCCTTACAGACCTACCAAGAGACCCAGTACTTC CASSEPLQTYQETQYF
TRBJ1-1 NA TRBV6-6 NA TGTGCCAGCAGTTACTCGAGGGGAGGCACTGAAGCTTTCTTT CASSYSRGGTEAFF
TRBJ1-2 TRBD1 TRBV9 once TGTGCCAGCAGCCCAGCCCGGGACAGGTCTTCCTATGGCTACACCTTC CASSPARDRSSYGYTF